This T cell receptor (beta chain) comes out of a study of cytotoxic CD8 clonotypes in ibrutinib-treated CLL. General observations from the study: The study sampled sustained-remission and progressing patients at different times. Public clonotypes proved infrequent, and on treatment they shrank or remained steady.

A note on this clone: Its antigen remains unidentified.

CDR1 and CDR2 from the germline V gene are SGHDN and FVKESK. The V end was cut by 3 bases, the J end by 4 bases, with 11 bases between. This CDR3 spans 14 amino acids. TCRdb's copy holds only in-frame clones and misses some; the assay was immunoSEQ multiplex PCR. Found here are approximately 100,000 clones, roughly three quarters of them singletons; the top ten hold approximately 25%. The J gene is TRBJ2-3, the V gene TRBV14, with D unresolved. This receptor was identified in a human donor with chronic lymphocytic leukemia. Specimen: PBMCs, collected after 24 months of ibrutinib treatment. CDR3 in amino acids: CASSHVTAPDTQYF. The CDR3 bases are TGTGCCAGCAGCCATGTAACCGCACCAGATACGCAGTATTTT.